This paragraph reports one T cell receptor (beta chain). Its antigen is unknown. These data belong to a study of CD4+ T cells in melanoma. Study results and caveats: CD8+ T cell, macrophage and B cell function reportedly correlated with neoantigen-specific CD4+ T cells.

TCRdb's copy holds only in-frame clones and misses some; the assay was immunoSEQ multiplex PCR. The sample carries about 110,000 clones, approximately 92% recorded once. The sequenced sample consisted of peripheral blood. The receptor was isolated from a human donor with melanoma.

This CDR3 is CARSAPKSSYNSPLHF. CDR3 in DNA: TGTGCCAGGTCTGCCCCGAAGTCTTCCTATAATTCACCCCTCCACTTT. The chain combines TRBV19 with TRBJ1-6; no firm D call. This CDR3 contains 16 residues. Germline V CDR1 and CDR2: LNHDA, SQIVND (reference sequence). V lost 9 bases to trimming and J lost 1 base, with 16 bases between them.